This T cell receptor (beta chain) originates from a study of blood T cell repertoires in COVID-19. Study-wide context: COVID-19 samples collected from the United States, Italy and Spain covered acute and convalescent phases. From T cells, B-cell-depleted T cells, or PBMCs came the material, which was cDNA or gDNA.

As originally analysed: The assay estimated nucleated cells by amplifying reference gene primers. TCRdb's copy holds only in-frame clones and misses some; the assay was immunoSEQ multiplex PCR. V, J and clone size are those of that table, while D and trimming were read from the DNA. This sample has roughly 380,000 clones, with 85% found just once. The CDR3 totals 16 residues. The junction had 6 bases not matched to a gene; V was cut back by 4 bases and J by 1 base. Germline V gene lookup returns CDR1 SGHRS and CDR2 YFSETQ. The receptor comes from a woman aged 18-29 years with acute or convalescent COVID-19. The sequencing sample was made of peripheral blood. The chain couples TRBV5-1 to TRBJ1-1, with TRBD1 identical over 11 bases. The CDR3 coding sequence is TGCGCCAGCAGCATCGGACAGGGGGCGGAGAACACTGAAGCTTTCTTT. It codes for CASSIGQGAENTEAFF. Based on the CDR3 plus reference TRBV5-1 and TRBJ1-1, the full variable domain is KAGVTQTPRYLIKTRGQQVTLSCSPISGHRSVSWYQQTPGQGLQFLFEYFSETQRNKGNFPGRFSGRQFSNSRSEMNVSTLELGDSALYLCASSIGQGAENTEAFFGQGTRLTVV.